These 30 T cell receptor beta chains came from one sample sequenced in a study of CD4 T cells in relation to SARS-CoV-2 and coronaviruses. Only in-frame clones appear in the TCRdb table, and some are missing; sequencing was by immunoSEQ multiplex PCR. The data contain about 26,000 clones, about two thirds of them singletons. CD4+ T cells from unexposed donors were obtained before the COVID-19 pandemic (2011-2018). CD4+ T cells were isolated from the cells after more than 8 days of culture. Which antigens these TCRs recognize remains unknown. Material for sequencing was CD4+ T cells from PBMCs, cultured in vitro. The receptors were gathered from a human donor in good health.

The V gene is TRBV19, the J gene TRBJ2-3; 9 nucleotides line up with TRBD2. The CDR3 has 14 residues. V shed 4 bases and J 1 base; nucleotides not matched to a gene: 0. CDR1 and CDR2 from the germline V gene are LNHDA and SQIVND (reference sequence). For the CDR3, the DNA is TGTGCCAGTAGTAGCGGGAGGGGCACAGATACGCAGTATTTT. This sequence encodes CASSSGRGTDTQYF.

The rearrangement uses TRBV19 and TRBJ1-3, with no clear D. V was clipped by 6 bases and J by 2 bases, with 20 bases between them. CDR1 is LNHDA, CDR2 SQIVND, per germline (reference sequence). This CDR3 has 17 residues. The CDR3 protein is CASRPLSSAATGNTIYF. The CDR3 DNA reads TGTGCCAGTAGACCCCTATCCTCGGCGGCCACTGGAAACACCATATATTTT.

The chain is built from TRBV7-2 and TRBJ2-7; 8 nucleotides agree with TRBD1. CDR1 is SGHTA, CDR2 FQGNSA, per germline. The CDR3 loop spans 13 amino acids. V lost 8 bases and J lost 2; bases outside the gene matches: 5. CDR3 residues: CASGTGSTYEQYF. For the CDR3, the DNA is TGTGCCAGCGGGACAGGCTCTACCTACGAGCAGTACTTC.

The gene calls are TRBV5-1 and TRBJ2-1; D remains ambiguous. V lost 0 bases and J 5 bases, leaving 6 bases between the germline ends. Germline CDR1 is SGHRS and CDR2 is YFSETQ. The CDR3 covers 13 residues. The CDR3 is CASSLEPNNEQFF. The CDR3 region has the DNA TGCGCCAGCAGCTTGGAGCCAAACAATGAGCAGTTCTTC.

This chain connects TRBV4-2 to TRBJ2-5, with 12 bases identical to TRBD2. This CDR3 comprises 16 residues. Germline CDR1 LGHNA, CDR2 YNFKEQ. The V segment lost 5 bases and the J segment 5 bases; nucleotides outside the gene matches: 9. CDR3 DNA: TGTGCCAGCAGCGCTAGACTAGCGGGAGAGTGGGAGACCCAGTACTTC. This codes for CASSARLAGEWETQYF.

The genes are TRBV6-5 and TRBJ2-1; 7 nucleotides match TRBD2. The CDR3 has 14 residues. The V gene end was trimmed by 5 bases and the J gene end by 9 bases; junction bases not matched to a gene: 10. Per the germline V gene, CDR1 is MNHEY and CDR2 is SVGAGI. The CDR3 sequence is CASSPGLPSGEQFF. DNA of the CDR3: TGTGCCAGCAGTCCGGGACTACCCTCTGGTGAGCAGTTCTTC.

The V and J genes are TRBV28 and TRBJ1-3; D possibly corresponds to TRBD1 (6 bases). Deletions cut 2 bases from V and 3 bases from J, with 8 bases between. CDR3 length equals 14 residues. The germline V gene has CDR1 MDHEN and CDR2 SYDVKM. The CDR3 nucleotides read TGTGCCAGCAGTTTAAACAGGGTTGGAAACACCATATATTTT. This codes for CASSLNRVGNTIYF.

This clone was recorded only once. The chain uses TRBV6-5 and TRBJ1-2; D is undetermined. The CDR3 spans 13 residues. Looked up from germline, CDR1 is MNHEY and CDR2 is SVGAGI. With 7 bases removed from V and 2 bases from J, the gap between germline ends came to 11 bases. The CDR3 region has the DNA TGTGCCAGCAAGATACATAGGAACTATGGCTACACCTTC. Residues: CASKIHRNYGYTF.

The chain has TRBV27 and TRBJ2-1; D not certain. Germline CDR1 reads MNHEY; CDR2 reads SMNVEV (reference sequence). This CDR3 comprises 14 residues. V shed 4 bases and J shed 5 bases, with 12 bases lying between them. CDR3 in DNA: TGTGCCAGCAGTTCCGGGCAGACCGACAATGAGCAGTTCTTC. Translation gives CASSSGQTDNEQFF.

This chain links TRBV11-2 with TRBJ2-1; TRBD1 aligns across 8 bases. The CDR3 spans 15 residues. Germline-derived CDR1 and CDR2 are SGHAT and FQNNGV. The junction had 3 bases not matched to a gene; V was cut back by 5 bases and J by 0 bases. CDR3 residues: CASSNRGSSYNEQFF. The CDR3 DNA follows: TGTGCCAGCAGCAACAGGGGGAGCTCCTACAATGAGCAGTTCTTC. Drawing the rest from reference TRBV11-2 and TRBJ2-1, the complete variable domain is EAGVAQSPRYKIIEKRQSVAFWCNPISGHATLYWYQQILGQGPKLLIQFQNNGVVDDSQLPKDRFSAERLKGVDSTLKIQPAKLEDSAVYLCASSNRGSSYNEQFFGPGTRLTVL.

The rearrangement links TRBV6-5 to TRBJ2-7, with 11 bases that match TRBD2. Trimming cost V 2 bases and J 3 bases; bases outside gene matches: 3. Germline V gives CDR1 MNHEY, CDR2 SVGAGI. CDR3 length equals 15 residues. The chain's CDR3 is CASSYGGTSGYEQYF. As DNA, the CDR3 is TGTGCCAGCAGTTACGGGGGGACTAGCGGCTACGAGCAGTACTTC.

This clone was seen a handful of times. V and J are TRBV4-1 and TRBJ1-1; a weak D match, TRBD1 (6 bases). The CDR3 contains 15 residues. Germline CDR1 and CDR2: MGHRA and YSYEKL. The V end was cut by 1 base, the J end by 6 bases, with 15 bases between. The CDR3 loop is CASSQGRGGWAEAFF. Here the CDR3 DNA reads TGCGCCAGCAGCCAAGGTAGGGGGGGGTGGGCTGAAGCTTTCTTT.

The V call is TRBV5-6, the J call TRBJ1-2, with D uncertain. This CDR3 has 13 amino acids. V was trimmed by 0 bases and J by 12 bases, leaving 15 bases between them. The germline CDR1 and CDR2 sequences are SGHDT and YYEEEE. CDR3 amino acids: CASSLATPPVDTF. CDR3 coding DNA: TGTGCCAGCAGCTTGGCAACCCCTCCTGTGGACACCTTC.

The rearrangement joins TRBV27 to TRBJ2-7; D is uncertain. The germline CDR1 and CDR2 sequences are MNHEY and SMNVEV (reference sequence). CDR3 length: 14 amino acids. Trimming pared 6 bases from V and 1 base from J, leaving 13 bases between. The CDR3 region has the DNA TGTGCCAGCAGCAGGTCGGGTCTTTCCTACGAGCAGTACTTC. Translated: CASSRSGLSYEQYF.

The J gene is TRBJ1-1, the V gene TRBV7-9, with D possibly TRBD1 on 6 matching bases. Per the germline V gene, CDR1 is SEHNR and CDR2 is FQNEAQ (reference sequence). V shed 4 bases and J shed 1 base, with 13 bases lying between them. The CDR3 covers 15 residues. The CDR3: CASSSRRGQNTEAFF. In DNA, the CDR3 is TGTGCCAGCAGCTCCCGACGGGGGCAGAACACTGAAGCTTTCTTT.

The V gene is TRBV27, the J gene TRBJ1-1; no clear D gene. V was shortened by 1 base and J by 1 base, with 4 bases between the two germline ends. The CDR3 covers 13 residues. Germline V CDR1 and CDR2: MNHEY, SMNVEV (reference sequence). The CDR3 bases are TGTGCCAGCAGTTTATGGGGGAACACTGAAGCTTTCTTT. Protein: CASSLWGNTEAFF.

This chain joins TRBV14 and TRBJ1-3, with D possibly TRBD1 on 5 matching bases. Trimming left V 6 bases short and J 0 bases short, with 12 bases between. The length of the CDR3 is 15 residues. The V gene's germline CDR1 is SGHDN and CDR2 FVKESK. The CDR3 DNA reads TGTGCCAGCAGTCTACAGGCCCTCTCTGGAAACACCATATATTTT. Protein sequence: CASSLQALSGNTIYF. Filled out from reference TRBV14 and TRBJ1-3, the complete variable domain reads EAGVTQFPSHSVIEKGQTVTLRCDPISGHDNLYWYRRVMGKEIKFLLHFVKESKQDESGMPNNRFLAERTGGTYSTLKVQPAELEDSGVYFCASSLQALSGNTIYFGEGSWLTVV.

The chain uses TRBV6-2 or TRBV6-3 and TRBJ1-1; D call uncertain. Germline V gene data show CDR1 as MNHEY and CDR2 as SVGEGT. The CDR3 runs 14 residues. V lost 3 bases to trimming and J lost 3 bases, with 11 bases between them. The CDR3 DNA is TGTGCCAGCAGTTATCAAAAATCCGACACTGAAGCTTTCTTT. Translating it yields CASSYQKSDTEAFF.

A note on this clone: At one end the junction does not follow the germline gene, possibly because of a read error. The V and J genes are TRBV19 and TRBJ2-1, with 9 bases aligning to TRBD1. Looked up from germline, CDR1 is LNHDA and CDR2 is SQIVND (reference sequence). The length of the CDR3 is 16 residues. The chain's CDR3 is CASSPGTGNSNNEQFF. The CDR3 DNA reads TGTGCCAGTAGTCCAGGGACAGGGAACTCCAACAATGAGCAGTTCTTC.

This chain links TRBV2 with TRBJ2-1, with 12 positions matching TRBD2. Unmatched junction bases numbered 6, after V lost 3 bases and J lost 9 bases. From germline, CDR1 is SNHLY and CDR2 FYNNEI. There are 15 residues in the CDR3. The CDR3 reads CASSEGLAGYGEQFF. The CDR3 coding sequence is TGTGCCAGCAGTGAGGGACTAGCGGGTTATGGTGAGCAGTTCTTC.

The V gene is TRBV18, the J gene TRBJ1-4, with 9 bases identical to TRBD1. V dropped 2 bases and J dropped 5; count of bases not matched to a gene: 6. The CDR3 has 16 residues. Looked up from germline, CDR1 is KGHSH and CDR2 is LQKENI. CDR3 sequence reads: CASSPLSGQGNEKLFF. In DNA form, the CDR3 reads TGTGCCAGCTCACCATTATCGGGACAGGGAAATGAAAAACTGTTTTTT.

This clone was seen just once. DNA for the CDR3: TGTGCCAGCAGCTCCGGACAGGCCCCCTACAATGAGCAGTTCTTC. Protein product: CASSSGQAPYNEQFF. J is TRBJ2-1 and V is TRBV5-4; 7 bases align to TRBD1. The CDR3 spans 15 residues. Germline trimming cut 3 bases from V and 2 bases from J; bases unmatched to any gene: 5. The germline V gene encodes CDR1 SGHNT and CDR2 YYREEE (reference sequence).

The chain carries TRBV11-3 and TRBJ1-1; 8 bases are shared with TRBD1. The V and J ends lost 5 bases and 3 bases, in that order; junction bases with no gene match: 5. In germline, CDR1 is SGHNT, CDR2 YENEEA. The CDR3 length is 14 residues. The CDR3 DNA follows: TGTGCCAGCAGCCATTCGACAGGGGACACTGAAGCTTTCTTT. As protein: CASSHSTGDTEAFF.

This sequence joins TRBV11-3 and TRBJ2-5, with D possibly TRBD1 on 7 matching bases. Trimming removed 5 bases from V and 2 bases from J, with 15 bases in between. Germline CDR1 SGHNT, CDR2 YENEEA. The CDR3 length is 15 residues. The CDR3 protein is CASSPGQGGQETQYF. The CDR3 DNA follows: TGTGCCAGCAGCCCCGGCCAGGGGGGTCAAGAGACCCAGTACTTC.

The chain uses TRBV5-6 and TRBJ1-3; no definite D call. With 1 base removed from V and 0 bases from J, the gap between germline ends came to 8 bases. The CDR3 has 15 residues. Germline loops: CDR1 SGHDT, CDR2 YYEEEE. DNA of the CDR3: TGTGCCAGCAGCTTGTTCACAGCCTCTGGAAACACCATATATTTT. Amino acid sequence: CASSLFTASGNTIYF.

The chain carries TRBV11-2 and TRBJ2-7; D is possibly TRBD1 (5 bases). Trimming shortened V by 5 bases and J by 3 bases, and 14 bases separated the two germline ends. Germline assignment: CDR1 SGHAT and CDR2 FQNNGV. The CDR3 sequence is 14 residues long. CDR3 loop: CASSAWTQDYEQYF. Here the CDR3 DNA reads TGTGCCAGCAGCGCCTGGACACAGGACTACGAGCAGTACTTC.

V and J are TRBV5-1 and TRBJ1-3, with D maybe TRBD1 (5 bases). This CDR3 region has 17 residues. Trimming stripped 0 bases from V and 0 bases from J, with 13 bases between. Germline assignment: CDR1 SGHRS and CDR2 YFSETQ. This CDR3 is CASSLGGTRLSGNTIYF. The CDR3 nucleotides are TGCGCCAGCAGCTTGGGGGGCACCCGCCTCTCTGGAAACACCATATATTTT.

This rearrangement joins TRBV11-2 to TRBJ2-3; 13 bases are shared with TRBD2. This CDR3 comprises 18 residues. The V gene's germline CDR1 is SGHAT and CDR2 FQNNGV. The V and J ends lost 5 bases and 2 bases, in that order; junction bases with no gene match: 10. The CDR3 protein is CASSPELAGGPPTDTQYF. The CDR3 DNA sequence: TGTGCCAGCAGCCCGGAACTAGCGGGAGGGCCCCCCACAGATACGCAGTATTTT.

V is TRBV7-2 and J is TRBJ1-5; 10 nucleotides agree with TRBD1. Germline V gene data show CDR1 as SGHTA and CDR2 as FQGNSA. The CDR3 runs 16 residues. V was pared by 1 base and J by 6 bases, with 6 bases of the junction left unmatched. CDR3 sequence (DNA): TGTGCCAGCAGCTTAGGGGGCGGGACAGGGGCTCAGCCCCAGCATTTT. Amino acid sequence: CASSLGGGTGAQPQHF.

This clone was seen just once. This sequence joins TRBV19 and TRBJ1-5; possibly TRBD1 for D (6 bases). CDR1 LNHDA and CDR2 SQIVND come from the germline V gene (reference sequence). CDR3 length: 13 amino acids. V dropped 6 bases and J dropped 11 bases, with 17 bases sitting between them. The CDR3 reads CASRRGQYGSQHF. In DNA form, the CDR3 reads TGTGCCAGTAGGAGAGGACAGTACGGGTCCCAGCATTTT. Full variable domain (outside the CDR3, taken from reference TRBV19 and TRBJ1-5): DGGITQSPKYLFRKEGQNVTLSCEQNLNHDAMYWYRQDPGQGLRLIYYSQIVNDFQKGDIAEGYSVSREKKESFPLTVTSAQKNPTAFYLCASRRGQYGSQHFGDGTRLSIL.